A selection of T cell receptor beta chains follows, all from one sample in a study of blood T cell repertoires in COVID-19. Only in-frame clones appear in the TCRdb table, and some are missing; sequencing was by immunoSEQ multiplex PCR. Of around 74,000 clones listed, around nine tenths are singletons. The sample taken for sequencing was peripheral blood. All receptors derive from a man aged 50 to 60 with active COVID-19. CDR3s include the opening cysteine and the closing phenylalanine or tryptophan. The D gene is left open where the match is weak. The size of a clone is reported for some rows only, either as once, few or many, or as a class for expanded clones.

V gene,D gene,clone size,CDR3 protein
TRBV7-2,TRBD2,NA,CASSRTSGATDTQYF
TRBV28,TRBD1,NA,CASSSNGQGAHEQYF
TRBV15,TRBD1,NA,CATSRQTGFSSYEQYF
TRBV28,TRBD1,NA,CASSLSGTGIAGNSFYEQYF
TRBV12-5,NA,NA,CATQGTGELFF
TRBV10-3,TRBD2,few,CAISESGLAGLSSYNEQFF
TRBV27,NA,NA,CASSPQGFGYGYTF
TRBV28,NA,NA,CASSSSGIGTGYEQYF
TRBV11-3,NA,once,CASSLDRVNGELFF
TRBV4-3,TRBD1,NA,CASSQDRDSYEQYF
TRBV18,TRBD1,once,CASLPGQRGQNTEAFF
TRBV5-5,TRBD2,NA,CASSSGGPGSETQYF
TRBV9,NA,NA,CASSVDPQGRDTQYF
TRBV4-2,TRBD1,NA,CASSQDVGTGRGYTF
TRBV7-9,NA,once,CASNRRALEDTQYF
TRBV6-2/TRBV6-3,NA,NA,CASSARRISPYEQYF
TRBV18,NA,NA,CASSTDKFGNTIYF
TRBV6-5,TRBD1,NA,CASSYRGHGTEAFF
TRBV19,TRBD1,NA,CASSPWDRGAYGYTF
TRBV12-5,TRBD1,NA,CASGSPSDYTKQGGDEQFF
TRBV5-1,TRBD1,NA,CASSLGTGGYYGYTF
TRBV6-2/TRBV6-3,NA,NA,CASSHTDTQYF
TRBV19,NA,NA,CASSIKNYYNQPQHF
TRBV29-1,NA,NA,CSVGDGLPSQETQYF
TRBV5-1,TRBD2,NA,CASSQGLAGGRSTDTQYF
TRBV27,NA,NA,CASSLGGRPTTDTQYF
TRBV25-1,NA,NA,CASSETGLLYEQYF